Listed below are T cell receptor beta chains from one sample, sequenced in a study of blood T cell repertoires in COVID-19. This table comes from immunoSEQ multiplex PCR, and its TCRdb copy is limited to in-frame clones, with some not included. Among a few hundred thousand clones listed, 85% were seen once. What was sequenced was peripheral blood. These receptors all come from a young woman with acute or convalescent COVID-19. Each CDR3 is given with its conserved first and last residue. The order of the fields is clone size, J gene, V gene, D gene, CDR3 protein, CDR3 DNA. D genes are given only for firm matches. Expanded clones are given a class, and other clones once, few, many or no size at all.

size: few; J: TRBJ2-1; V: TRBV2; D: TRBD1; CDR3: CASSGGQGSYNEQFF; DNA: TGTGCCAGCAGTGGGGGACAGGGGTCCTACAATGAGCAGTTCTTC
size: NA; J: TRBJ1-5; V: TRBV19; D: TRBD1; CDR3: CASRAPGQGNQPQHF; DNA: TGTGCCAGTAGAGCTCCCGGACAGGGCAATCAGCCCCAGCATTTT
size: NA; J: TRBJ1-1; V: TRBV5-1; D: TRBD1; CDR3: CASSYGTGERAPNTEAFF; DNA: TGCGCCAGCAGCTACGGGACAGGGGAAAGGGCACCGAACACTGAAGCTTTCTTT
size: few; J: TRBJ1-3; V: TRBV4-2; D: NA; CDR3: CASSQLRAGNTIYF; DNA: TGTGCCAGCAGCCAACTCCGAGCCGGAAACACCATATATTTT
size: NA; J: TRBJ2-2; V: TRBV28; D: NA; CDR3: CASSSQREITGELFF; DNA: TGTGCCAGCAGTTCCCAACGGGAGATTACCGGGGAGCTGTTTTTT
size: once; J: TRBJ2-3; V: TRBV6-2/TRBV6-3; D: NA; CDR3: CASSPLWERYTDTQYF; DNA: TGTGCCAGCAGTCCGCTTTGGGAGCGATACACAGATACGCAGTATTTT
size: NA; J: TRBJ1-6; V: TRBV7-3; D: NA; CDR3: CASSLNRAGISSPLHF; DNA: TGTGCCAGCAGCTTAAATAGGGCAGGGATCAGTTCACCCCTCCACTTT
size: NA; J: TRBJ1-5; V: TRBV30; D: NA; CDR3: CAWRRGGGNQPQHF; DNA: TGTGCCTGGAGACGAGGTGGTGGCAATCAGCCCCAGCATTTT
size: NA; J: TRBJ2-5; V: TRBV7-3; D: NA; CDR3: CASSLNREETQYF; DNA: TGTGCCAGCAGCTTAAACAGGGAAGAGACCCAGTACTTC
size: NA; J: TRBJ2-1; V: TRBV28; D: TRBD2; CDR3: CASSLCRLAAEENEQFF; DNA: TGTGCCAGCAGCCTATGCCGGCTAGCGGCCGAGGAAAATGAGCAGTTCTTC
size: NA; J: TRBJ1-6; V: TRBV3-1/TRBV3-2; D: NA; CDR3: CASSREGHLLNSPLHF; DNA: TGTGCCAGCAGCCGAGAGGGACACCTATTAAATTCACCCCTCCACTTT
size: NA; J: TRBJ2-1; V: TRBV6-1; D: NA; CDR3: CASSETRFNEQFF; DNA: TGTGCCAGCAGTGAGACTCGGTTCAATGAGCAGTTCTTC
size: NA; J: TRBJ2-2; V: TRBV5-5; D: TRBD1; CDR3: CASSFRTGAGELFF; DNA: TGTGCCAGCAGCTTTAGGACAGGGGCAGGGGAGCTGTTTTTT
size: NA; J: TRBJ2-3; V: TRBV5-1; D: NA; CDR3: CASSLFSGTDTQYF; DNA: TGCGCCAGCAGCTTGTTTTCGGGCACAGATACGCAGTATTTT
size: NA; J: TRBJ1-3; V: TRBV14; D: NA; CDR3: CASSQVRGTGNTIYF; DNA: TGTGCCAGCAGCCAAGTAAGGGGGACTGGAAACACCATATATTTT
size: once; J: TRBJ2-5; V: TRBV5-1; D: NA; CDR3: CASSLAQVTGGTQYF; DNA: TGCGCCAGCAGCTTGGCGCAGGTTACCGGTGGGACCCAGTACTTC
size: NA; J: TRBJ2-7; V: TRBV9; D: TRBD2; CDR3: CASSSRAGGRNEQYF; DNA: TGTGCCAGCAGCTCCCGGGCGGGAGGGCGGAACGAGCAGTACTTC
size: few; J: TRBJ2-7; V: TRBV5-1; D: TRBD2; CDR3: CASSFVGGPEEQYF; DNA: TGCGCCAGCAGCTTCGTGGGAGGGCCGGAGGAGCAGTACTTC
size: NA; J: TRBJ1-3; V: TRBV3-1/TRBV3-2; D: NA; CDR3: CASSPHPGHISGNTIYF; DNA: TGTGCCAGCAGCCCACACCCGGGACATATCTCTGGAAACACCATATATTTT
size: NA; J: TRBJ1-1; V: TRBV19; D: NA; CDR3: CASTRALTGGTEAFF; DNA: TGTGCCAGTACCAGGGCCTTGACAGGTGGGACTGAAGCTTTCTTT
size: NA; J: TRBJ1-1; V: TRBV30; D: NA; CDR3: CAWRLQEGDTEAFF; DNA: TGTGCCTGGAGGCTACAGGAAGGGGACACTGAAGCTTTCTTT
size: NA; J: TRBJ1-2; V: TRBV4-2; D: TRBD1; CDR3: CASSPGQGNYGYTF; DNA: TGTGCCAGCAGCCCGGGACAGGGTAACTATGGCTACACCTTC
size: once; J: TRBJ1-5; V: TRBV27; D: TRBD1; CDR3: CASSVLVPGGFGNQPQHF; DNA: TGTGCCAGCAGTGTATTGGTGCCAGGGGGCTTTGGCAATCAGCCCCAGCATTTT
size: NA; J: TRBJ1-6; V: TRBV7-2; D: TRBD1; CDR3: CASSIGQGNNSPLHF; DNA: TGTGCCAGCAGCATCGGACAGGGCAATAATTCACCCCTCCACTTT
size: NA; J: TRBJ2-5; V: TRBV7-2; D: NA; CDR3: CASSLWAQGPRTQYF; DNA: TGTGCCAGCAGCTTATGGGCACAGGGCCCCCGGACCCAGTACTTC
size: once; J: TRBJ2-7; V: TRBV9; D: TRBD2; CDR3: CASSEGGTPYEQYF; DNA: TGTGCCAGCAGCGAGGGAGGGACCCCCTACGAGCAGTACTTC
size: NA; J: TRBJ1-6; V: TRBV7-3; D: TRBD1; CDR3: CASSSQGEDSPLHF; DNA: TGTGCCAGCAGCTCCCAGGGGGAAGATTCACCCCTCCACTTT
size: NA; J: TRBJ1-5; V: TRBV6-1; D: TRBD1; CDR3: CASSEFEGGDQPQHF; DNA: TGTGCCAGCAGTGAATTTGAAGGGGGCGACCAGCCCCAGCATTTT
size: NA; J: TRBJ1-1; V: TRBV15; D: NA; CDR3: CATSRDGAGLTEAFF; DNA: TGTGCCACCAGCAGAGATGGGGCAGGGCTCACTGAAGCTTTCTTT
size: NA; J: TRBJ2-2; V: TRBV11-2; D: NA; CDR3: CASSLGHSNTGELFF; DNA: TGTGCCAGCAGCTTGGGACATTCGAACACCGGGGAGCTGTTTTTT
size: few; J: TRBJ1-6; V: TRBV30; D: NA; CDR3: CAWSGQYNSPLHF; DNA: TGTGCCTGGAGTGGCCAGTATAATTCACCCCTCCACTTT
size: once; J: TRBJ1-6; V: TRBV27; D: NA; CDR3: CASSSIYTGGSSGSLHF; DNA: TGTGCCAGCAGCTCGATTTACACCGGGGGATCTAGTGGGTCCCTCCACTTT
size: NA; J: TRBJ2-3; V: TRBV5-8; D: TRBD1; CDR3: CASSPELQGTDTQYF; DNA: TGTGCCAGCAGCCCAGAGCTACAGGGGACAGATACGCAGTATTTT
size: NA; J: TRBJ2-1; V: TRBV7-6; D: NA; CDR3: CASSLGPSSYNEQFF; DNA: TGTGCCAGCAGCCTTGGTCCTAGCTCCTACAATGAGCAGTTCTTC
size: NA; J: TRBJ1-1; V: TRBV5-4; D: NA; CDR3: CASSLQVSTEAFF; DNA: TGTGCCAGCAGCCTACAGGTTTCCACTGAAGCTTTCTTT
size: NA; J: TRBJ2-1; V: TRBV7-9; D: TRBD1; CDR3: CASSVTGDSYNEQFF; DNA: TGTGCCAGCAGCGTTACTGGGGACAGCTACAATGAGCAGTTCTTC
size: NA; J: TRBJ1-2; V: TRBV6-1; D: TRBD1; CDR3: CASSETGAFDGYTF; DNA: TGTGCCAGCAGTGAGACAGGGGCGTTCGATGGCTACACCTTC
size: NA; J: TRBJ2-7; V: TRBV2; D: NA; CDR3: CASIGSSYEQYF; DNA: TGTGCCAGCATTGGGAGCTCCTACGAGCAGTACTTC
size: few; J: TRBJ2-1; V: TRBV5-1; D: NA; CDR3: CASSLVQAGQNEQFF; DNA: TGCGCCAGCAGCTTGGTTCAGGCGGGGCAGAATGAGCAGTTCTTC
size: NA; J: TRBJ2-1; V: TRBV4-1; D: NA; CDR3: CASSQDVLVNEQFF; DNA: TGCGCCAGCAGCCAAGATGTGCTAGTCAATGAGCAGTTCTTC
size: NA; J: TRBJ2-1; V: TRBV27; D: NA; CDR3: CASSIRVTQTYNEQFF; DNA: TGTGCCAGCAGTATCCGGGTCACCCAAACCTACAATGAGCAGTTCTTC
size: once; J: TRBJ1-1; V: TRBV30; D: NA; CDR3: CAWGGGATEAFF; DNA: TGTGCCTGGGGTGGGGGGGCCACTGAAGCTTTCTTT
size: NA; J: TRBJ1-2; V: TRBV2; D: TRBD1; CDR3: CASSPSWTGDYGYTF; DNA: TGTGCCAGCAGCCCAAGTTGGACAGGGGATTATGGCTACACCTTC
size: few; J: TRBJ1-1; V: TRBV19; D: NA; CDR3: CASSIGGVAEAFF; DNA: TGTGCCAGTAGTATCGGAGGGGTTGCGGAAGCTTTCTTT
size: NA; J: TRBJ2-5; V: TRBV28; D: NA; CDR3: CASSLGRTLQETQYF; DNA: TGTGCCAGCAGTTTAGGTCGGACATTACAAGAGACCCAGTACTTC
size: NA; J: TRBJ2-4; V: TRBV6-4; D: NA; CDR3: CASSDEANWDIQYF; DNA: TGTGCCAGCAGTGACGAGGCTAATTGGGACATTCAGTACTTC
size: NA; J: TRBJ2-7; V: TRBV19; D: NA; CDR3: CASSLTTKSSYEQYF; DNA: TGTGCCAGTAGTCTGACTACTAAGAGCTCCTACGAGCAGTACTTC
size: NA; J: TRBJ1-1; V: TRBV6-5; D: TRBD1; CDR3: CASRRDGQGNTEAFF; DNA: TGTGCCAGCAGGAGGGATGGACAGGGGAACACTGAAGCTTTCTTT
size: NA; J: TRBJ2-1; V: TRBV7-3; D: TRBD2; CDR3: CASSPGGGNEQFF; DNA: TGTGCCAGCAGCCCCGGGGGGGGTAATGAGCAGTTCTTC
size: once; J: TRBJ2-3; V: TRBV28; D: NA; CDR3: CASSLFSRHTQYF; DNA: TGTGCCAGCAGTTTATTTTCCAGGCATACGCAGTATTTT
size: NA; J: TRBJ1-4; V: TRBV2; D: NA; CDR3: CASRRHTTNEKLFF; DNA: TGTGCCAGCAGGAGACATACAACTAATGAAAAACTGTTTTTT
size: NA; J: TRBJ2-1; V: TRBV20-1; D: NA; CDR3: CSAPVVREQFF; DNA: TGCAGTGCTCCGGTAGTGAGGGAGCAGTTCTTC
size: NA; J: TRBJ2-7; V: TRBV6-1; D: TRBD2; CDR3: CASSEAWGGVGYEQYF; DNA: TGTGCCAGCAGTGAAGCCTGGGGAGGGGTAGGGTACGAGCAGTACTTC
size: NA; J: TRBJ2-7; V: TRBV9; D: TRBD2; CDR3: CASSVGGTSGTGTYEQYF; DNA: TGTGCCAGCAGCGTCGGCGGGACTAGCGGGACTGGAACCTACGAGCAGTACTTC